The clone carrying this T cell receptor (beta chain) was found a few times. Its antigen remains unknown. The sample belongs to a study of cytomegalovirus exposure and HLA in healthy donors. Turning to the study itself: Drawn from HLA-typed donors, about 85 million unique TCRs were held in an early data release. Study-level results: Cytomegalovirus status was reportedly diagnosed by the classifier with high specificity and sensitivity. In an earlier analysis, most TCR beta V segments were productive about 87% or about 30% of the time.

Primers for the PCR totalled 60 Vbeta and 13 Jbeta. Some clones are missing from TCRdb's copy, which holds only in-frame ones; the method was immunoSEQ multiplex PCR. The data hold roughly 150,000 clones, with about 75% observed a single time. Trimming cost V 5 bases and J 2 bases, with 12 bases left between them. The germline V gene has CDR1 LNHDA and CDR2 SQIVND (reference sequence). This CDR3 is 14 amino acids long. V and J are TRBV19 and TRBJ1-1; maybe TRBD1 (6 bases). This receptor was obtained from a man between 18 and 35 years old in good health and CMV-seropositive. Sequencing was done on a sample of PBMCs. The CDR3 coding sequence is TGTGCCAGTAGTGGAAGGACAGTTAACACTGAAGCTTTCTTT. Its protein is CASSGRTVNTEAFF.